This TCR beta chain was captured in a study of CD8+ T cells in alopecia areata. Study-level results: In scalp samples, resident alphabeta T cells of normal skin are also sequenced. Across lesional scalp, and particularly alopecia totalis/universalis, clonality surpassed that of normal scalp.

RNA was extracted and reverse transcribed into cDNA as the sequencing template. Sequenced by immunoSEQ multiplex PCR; TCRdb stores in-frame clones only, minus some. The sample lists under 250,000 clones; 45% to 70% were seen once. Trimming took off 5 bases at V and 0 bases at J, with 13 bases between the two ends. This CDR3 region has 15 residues. Germline CDR1 MNHEY, CDR2 SMNVEV (reference sequence). This clone was counted only a few times. Its antigen remains unidentified. Sorted populations comprised CD4+ and CD8+ T cells obtained from PBMCs. This sequence originates from a human donor in good health. The rearrangement links TRBV27 to TRBJ1-1; D is possibly TRBD1 (5 bases). The material sequenced was CD8+ T cells sorted from blood. For the CDR3, the DNA is TGTGCCAGCAGTCCGACAGAAACCATGAACACTGAAGCTTTCTTT. This translates into CASSPTETMNTEAFF.